This T cell receptor beta chain was recorded in a study of Tregs in tolerant kidney transplant recipients. Recipients received nonmyeloablative bone marrow transplants from related graft donors, with transient mixed chimerism. Only in-frame clones appear in the TCRdb table, and some are missing; sequencing was by immunoSEQ multiplex PCR. The table lists around 64,000 clones, around 87% of them singletons. The V segment lost 4 bases and the J segment 1 base; nucleotides outside the gene matches: 14. CDR1 is SGHRS, CDR2 YFSETQ, per germline. This CDR3 has 17 residues. The TCR originated in a human patient who received a combined kidney and bone marrow transplant. Some T cells may arise from the graft donor. The gene calls are TRBV5-1 and TRBJ2-7; TRBD1 agrees at 7 bases. This specimen was CD4+ T cells from blood (PBMCs), taken 6 months after the transplant. The CDR3 protein is CASSDSYRDSLSYEQYF. CDR3 bases: TGCGCCAGCAGCGATTCCTACCGGGACAGCCTATCCTACGAGCAGTACTTC.